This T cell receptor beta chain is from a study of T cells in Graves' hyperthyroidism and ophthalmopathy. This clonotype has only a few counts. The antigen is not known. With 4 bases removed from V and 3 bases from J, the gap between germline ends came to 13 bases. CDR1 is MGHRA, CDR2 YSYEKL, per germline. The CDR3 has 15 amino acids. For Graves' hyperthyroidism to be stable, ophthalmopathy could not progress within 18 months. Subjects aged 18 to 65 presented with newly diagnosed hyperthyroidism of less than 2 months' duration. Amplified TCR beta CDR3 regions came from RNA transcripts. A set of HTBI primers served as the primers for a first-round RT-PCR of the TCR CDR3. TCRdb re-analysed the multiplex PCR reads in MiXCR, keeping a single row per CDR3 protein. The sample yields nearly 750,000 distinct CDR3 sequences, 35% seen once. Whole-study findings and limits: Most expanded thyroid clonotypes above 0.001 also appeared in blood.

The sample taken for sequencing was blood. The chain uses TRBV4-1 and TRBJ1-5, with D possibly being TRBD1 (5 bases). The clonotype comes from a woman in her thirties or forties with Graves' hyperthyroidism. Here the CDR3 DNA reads TGCGCCAGCAGCCGACACCGGGGCCCCAATCAGCCCCAGCATTTT. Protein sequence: CASSRHRGPNQPQHF.